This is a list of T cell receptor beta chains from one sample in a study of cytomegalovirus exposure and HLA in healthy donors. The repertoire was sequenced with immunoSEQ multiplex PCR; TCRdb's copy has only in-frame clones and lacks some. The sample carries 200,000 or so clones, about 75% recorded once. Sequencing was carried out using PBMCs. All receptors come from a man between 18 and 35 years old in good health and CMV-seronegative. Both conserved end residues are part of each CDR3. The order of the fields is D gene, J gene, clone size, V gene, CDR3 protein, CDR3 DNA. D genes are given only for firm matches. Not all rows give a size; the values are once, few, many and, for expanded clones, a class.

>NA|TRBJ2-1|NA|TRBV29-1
CSVEETSTYNEQFF
TGCAGCGTTGAAGAAACTTCCACCTACAATGAGCAGTTCTTC
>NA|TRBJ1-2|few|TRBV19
CASSNGLVGYTF
TGTGCCAGTAGTAACGGACTGGTTGGCTACACCTTC
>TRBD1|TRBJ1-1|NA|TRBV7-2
CASSTGSGEAFF
TGTGCCAGCTCGACAGGGAGTGGTGAAGCTTTCTTT
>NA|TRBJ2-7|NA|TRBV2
CASSGGGETAYEQYF
TGTGCCAGCAGTGGAGGGGGGGAGACAGCGTACGAGCAGTACTTC
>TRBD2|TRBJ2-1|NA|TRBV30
CAWNHRLAGDNEQFF
TGTGCCTGGAACCACCGACTAGCGGGAGACAATGAGCAGTTCTTC
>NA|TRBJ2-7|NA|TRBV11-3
CASSPGDSLYEQYF
TGTGCCAGCAGCCCGGGGGACAGCCTCTACGAGCAGTACTTC
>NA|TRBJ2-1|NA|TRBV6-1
CAISRVFGVNEQFF
TGTGCCATCTCGAGGGTCTTCGGGGTAAATGAGCAGTTCTTC
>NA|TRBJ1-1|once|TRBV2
CASSEEGPQGNTEAFF
TGTGCCAGCAGTGAAGAGGGCCCCCAGGGGAACACTGAAGCTTTCTTT
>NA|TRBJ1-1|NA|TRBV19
CASLIRSGTGTEAFF
TGTGCCAGTCTCATAAGGAGTGGTACGGGCACTGAAGCTTTCTTT
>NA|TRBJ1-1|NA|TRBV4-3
CASSQDTGLTVNTEAFF
TGCGCCAGCAGCCAAGACACAGGCTTAACCGTGAACACTGAAGCTTTCTTT
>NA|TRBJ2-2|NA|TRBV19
CASSGLANTGELFF
TGTGCCAGTTCAGGGTTGGCCAACACCGGGGAGCTGTTTTTT
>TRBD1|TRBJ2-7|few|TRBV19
CASRQQGTSYEQYF
TGTGCCAGTAGGCAACAGGGGACATCCTACGAGCAGTACTTC
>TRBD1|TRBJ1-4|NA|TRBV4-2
CASSQPWDSATNEKLFF
TGTGCCAGCAGCCAGCCTTGGGACAGCGCAACTAATGAAAAACTGTTTTTT
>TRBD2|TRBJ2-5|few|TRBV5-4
CASSPAGGQETQYF
TGTGCCAGCAGCCCGGCGGGGGGGCAAGAGACCCAGTACTTC
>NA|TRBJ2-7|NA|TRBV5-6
CASSLANAYEQYF
TGTGCCAGCAGCTTGGCTAACGCCTACGAGCAGTACTTC
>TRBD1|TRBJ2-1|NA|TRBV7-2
CASGGGTGGHEQFF
TGTGCCAGCGGGGGGGGGACAGGGGGCCATGAGCAGTTCTTC
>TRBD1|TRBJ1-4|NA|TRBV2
CASSATGAANEKLFF
TGTGCCAGCAGTGCAACAGGGGCGGCTAATGAAAAACTGTTTTTT
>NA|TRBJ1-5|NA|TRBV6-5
CASSPGNQPQHF
TGTGCCAGCAGTCCGGGCAATCAGCCCCAGCATTTT
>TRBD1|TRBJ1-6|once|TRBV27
CASLGQGSNSPLHF
TGTGCCAGCTTAGGACAGGGCAGTAATTCACCCCTCCACTTT
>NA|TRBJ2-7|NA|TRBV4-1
CASSPEAYEQYF
TGCGCCAGCAGCCCCGAGGCCTACGAGCAGTACTTC
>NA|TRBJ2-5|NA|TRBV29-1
CSVERPGLRQETQYF
TGCAGCGTTGAGAGACCGGGACTCAGGCAAGAGACCCAGTACTTC
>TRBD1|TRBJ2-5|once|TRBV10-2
CASSGPDREETQYF
TGCGCCAGCAGTGGACCGGACAGGGAAGAGACCCAGTACTTC
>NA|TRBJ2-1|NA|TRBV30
CAWSRPGNLYNEQFF
TGTGCCTGGAGTCGCCCAGGAAATCTCTACAATGAGCAGTTCTTC
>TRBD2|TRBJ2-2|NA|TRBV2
CASSGSGTSGRALKAGELFF
TGTGCCAGCAGTGGATCCGGGACTAGCGGGAGGGCCTTGAAGGCCGGGGAGCTGTTTTTT
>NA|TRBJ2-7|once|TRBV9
CASSVRETVYEQYF
TGTGCCAGCAGCGTGAGGGAGACGGTCTACGAGCAGTACTTC
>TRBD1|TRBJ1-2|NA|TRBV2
CASSEDRGGYTF
TGTGCCAGCAGTGAGGACAGGGGTGGCTACACCTTC
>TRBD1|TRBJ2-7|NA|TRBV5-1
CASSLGQGAPYEQYF
TGCGCCAGCAGCTTGGGACAGGGAGCCCCCTACGAGCAGTACTTC
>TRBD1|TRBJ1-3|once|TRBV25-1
CASSEYTRGGNTIYF
TGTGCCAGCAGTGAATATACCAGGGGGGGAAACACCATATATTTT
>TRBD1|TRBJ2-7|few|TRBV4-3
CASSQVDTPMTGDHEQYF
TGCGCCAGCAGCCAGGTTGACACCCCCATGACAGGGGACCACGAGCAGTACTTC
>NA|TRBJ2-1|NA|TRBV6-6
CASSSVGGPNEQFF
TGTGCCAGCAGTTCAGTGGGGGGGCCAAATGAGCAGTTCTTC
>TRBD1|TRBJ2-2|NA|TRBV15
CATRRLIGQGGTGELFF
TGTGCCACAAGAAGGCTAATTGGACAGGGGGGCACCGGGGAGCTGTTTTTT
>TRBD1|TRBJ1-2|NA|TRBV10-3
CAISRQGLNYGYTF
TGTGCCATCAGCCGACAGGGACTCAACTATGGCTACACCTTC
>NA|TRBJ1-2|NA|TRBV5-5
CASSLAGGGVIGGYTF
TGTGCCAGCAGCTTGGCGGGGGGGGGAGTTATAGGTGGCTACACCTTC
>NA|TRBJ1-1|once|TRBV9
CASSVGELMYTEAFF
TGTGCCAGCAGCGTAGGGGAGCTCATGTACACTGAAGCTTTCTTT
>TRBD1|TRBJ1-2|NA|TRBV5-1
CASSLGQGALNYGYTF
TGCGCCAGCAGCTTGGGGCAGGGGGCGCTTAACTATGGCTACACCTTC
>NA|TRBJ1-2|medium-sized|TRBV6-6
CASSQEVAGVYGYTF
TGTGCCAGCAGTCAAGAGGTGGCAGGGGTTTATGGCTACACCTTC
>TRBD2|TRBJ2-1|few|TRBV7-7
CASSIGLATFNEQFF
TGTGCTAGCAGCATAGGACTAGCGACTTTCAATGAGCAGTTCTTC
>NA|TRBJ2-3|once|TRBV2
CASSGDWDTQYF
TGTGCCAGCAGCGGTGACTGGGATACGCAGTATTTT
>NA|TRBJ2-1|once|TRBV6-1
CASSDPGARGYNEQFF
TGTGCCAGCAGTGACCCTGGGGCCCGTGGGTATAATGAGCAGTTCTTC
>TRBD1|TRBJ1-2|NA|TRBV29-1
CSADPLLGTGRNGYTF
TGCAGCGCCGACCCGTTATTAGGGACAGGGCGCAATGGCTACACCTTC
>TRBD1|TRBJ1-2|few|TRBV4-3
CASSRAAGGDNYGYTF
TGCGCCAGCAGCCGAGCAGCAGGGGGCGATAACTATGGCTACACCTTC
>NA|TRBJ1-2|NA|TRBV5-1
CASRQDNYGYTF
TGCGCCAGCAGGCAGGATAACTATGGCTACACCTTC
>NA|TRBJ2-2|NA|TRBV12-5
CASGLVSSWVGGELFF
TGTGCTAGTGGTTTGGTATCTAGCTGGGTAGGCGGGGAGCTGTTTTTT
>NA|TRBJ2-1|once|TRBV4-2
CASSQFVEQFF
TGTGCCAGCAGCCAATTCGTGGAGCAGTTCTTC
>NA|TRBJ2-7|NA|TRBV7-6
CASSLAHRAYEQYF
TGTGCCAGCAGCTTAGCTCACAGGGCCTACGAGCAGTACTTC
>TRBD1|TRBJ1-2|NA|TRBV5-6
CASREGGQGGNYGYTF
TGTGCCAGCAGAGAAGGTGGACAGGGAGGAAACTATGGCTACACCTTC
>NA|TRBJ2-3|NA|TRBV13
CASSPQGQVGVTDTQYF
TGTGCCAGCAGCCCCCAGGGACAAGTAGGGGTCACAGATACGCAGTATTTT
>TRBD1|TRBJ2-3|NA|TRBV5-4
CASSTGTGGTTQYF
TGTGCCAGCAGCACAGGGACAGGGGGGACTACGCAGTATTTT
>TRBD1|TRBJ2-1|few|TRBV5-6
CASSLLQAGGWNEQFF
TGTGCCAGCAGCTTGTTACAGGCAGGGGGCTGGAATGAGCAGTTCTTC
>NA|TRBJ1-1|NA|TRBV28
CASSLSITGFTEAFF
TGTGCCAGCAGTTTATCCATCACGGGGTTCACTGAAGCTTTCTTT
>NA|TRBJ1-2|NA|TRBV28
CATRRQVRTYGYTF
TGTGCCACCCGAAGACAGGTGCGGACATATGGCTACACCTTC
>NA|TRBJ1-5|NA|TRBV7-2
CASSVVPFQPQHF
TGTGCCAGCAGCGTCGTCCCGTTTCAGCCCCAGCATTTT
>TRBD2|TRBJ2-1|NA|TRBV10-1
CASSALAGDYNEQFF
TGCGCCAGCAGTGCGCTAGCGGGAGATTACAATGAGCAGTTCTTC
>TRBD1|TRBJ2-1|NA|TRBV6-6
CASRPGSGTGYNEQFF
TGTGCCAGCAGACCCGGGTCCGGGACAGGGTACAATGAGCAGTTCTTC
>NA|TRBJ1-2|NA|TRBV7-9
CASSRQALDNYGYTF
TGTGCCAGCAGCAGGCAGGCATTAGATAACTATGGCTACACCTTC
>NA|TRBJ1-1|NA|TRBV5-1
CASSLRQGSSNTEAFF
TGCGCCAGCAGCTTGCGCCAGGGGAGCTCGAACACTGAAGCTTTCTTT
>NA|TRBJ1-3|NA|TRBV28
CASSLGGGAIYF
TGTGCCAGCAGCCTCGGAGGGGGGGCCATATATTTT
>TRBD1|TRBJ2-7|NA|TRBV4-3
CASSQDTGGGEQYF
TGCGCCAGCAGCCAAGATACAGGGGGCGGCGAGCAGTACTTC
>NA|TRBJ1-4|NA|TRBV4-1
CASSQDLAAANEKLFF
TGCGCCAGCAGCCAAGACCTCGCGGCGGCTAATGAAAAACTGTTTTTT
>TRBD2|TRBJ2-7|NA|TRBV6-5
CASRPLAGGAHEQYF
TGTGCCAGCAGGCCCCTAGCGGGGGGGGCCCACGAGCAGTACTTC